This T cell receptor beta chain is from a study of tumor-infiltrating lymphocytes in glioblastoma multiforme. This clonotype was seen at least ten times. The V gene lost 6 bases and the J gene lost 6 bases, with 17 bases spanning the gap. Looked up from germline, CDR1 is SGHTA and CDR2 is FQGNSA. The length of the CDR3 is 15 residues. TCRB libraries came from RNA via three nested multiplex PCR rounds. Input was around 0.5 ug total RNA, reverse-transcribed with a C-beta primer. TCRdb ran MiXCR on the multiplex PCR reads and lists one entry per CDR3 protein. The table includes 25,000 to 40,000 distinct CDR3 sequences, 60% to 65% detected once.

Sample: brain tumor tissue. The origin of this receptor is a male donor with glioblastoma. The chain joins TRBV7-2 to TRBJ2-2; D tentatively fits TRBD1 or TRBD2 (6 bases each). Here the CDR3 reads CASRTGTLPAGELFF. As DNA, the CDR3 is TGTGCCAGCAGAACAGGGACTCTTCCAGCCGGGGAGCTGTTTTTT.